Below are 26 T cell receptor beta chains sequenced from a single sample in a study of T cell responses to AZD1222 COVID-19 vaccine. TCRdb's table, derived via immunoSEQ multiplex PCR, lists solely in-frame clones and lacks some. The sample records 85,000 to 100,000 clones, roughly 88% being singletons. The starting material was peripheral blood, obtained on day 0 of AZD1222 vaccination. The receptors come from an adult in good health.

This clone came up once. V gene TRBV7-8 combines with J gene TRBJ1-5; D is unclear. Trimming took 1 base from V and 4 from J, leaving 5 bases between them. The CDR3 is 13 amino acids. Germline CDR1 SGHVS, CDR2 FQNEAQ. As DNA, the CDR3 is TGTGCCAGCAGCTTAGGTCGGAATCAGCCCCAGCATTTT. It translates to CASSLGRNQPQHF.

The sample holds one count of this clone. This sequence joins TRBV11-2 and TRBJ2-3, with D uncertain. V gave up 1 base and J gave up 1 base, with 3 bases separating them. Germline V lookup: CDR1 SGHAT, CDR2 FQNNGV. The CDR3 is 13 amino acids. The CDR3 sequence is CASSLGGTDTQYF. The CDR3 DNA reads TGTGCCAGCAGCTTAGGGGGCACAGATACGCAGTATTTT. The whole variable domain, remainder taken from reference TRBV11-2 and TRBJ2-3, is EAGVAQSPRYKIIEKRQSVAFWCNPISGHATLYWYQQILGQGPKLLIQFQNNGVVDDSQLPKDRFSAERLKGVDSTLKIQPAKLEDSAVYLCASSLGGTDTQYFGPGTRLTVL.

Here the CDR3 reads CASSEGNRLNTEAFF. The CDR3 nucleotides read TGTGCCAGCAGCGAGGGGAACAGGTTGAACACTGAAGCTTTCTTT. V and J are TRBV7-3 and TRBJ1-1, with a possible D match to TRBD1 (5 bases). V was shortened by 5 bases and J by 0 bases, with 13 bases between the two germline ends. The CDR3 is 15 residues long. CDR1 is SGHTA, CDR2 FQGTGA, per germline.

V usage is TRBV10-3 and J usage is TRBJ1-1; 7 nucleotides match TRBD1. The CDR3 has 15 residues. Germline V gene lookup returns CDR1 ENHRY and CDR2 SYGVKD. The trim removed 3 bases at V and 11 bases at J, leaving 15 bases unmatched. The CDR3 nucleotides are TGTGCCATCAGTGAAGCGACAGGGCAGGGTAGCTGGGCTTTCTTT. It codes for CAISEATGQGSWAFF.

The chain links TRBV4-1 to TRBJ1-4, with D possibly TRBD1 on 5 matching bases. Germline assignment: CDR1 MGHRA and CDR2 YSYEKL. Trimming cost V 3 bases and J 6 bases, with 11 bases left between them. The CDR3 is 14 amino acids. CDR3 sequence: CASSQMGRYEKLFF. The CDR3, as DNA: TGCGCCAGCAGCCAGATGGGGCGGTATGAAAAACTGTTTTTT.

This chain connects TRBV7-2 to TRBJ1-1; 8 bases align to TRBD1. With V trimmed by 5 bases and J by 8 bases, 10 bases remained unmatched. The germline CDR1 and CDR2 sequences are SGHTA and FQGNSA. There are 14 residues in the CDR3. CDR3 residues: CASSPRQGAEEAFF. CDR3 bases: TGTGCCAGCAGCCCTAGGCAGGGGGCGGAAGAAGCTTTCTTT.

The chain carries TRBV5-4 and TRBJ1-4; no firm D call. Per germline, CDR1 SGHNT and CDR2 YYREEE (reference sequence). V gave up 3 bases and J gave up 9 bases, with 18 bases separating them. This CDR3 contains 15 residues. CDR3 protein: CASSSEGSGVQKLFF. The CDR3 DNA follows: TGTGCCAGCAGCTCCGAGGGCTCGGGCGTTCAAAAACTGTTTTTT. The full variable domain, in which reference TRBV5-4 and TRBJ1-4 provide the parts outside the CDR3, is ETGVTQSPTHLIKTRGQQVTLRCSSQSGHNTVSWYQQALGQGPQFIFQYYREEENGRGNFPPRFSGLQFPNYSSELNVNALELDDSALYLCASSSEGSGVQKLFFGSGTQLSVL.

In nucleotides, the CDR3 is TGTGCCAGCAGTTTTCAAACGAACACTGAAGCTTTCTTT. Amino acid sequence: CASSFQTNTEAFF. The chain combines TRBV6-2 or TRBV6-3 with TRBJ1-1, with unresolved D. Trimming cost V 4 bases and J 1 base, with 7 bases left between them. CDR3 length equals 13 residues. Looked up from germline, CDR1 is MNHEY and CDR2 is SVGEGT.

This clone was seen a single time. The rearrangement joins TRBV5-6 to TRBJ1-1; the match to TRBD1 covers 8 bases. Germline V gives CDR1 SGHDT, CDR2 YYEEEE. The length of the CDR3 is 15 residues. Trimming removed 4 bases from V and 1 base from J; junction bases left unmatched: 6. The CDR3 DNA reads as TGTGCCAGCAGCCCCAGAGACAGGGGGAACACTGAAGCTTTCTTT. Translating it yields CASSPRDRGNTEAFF.

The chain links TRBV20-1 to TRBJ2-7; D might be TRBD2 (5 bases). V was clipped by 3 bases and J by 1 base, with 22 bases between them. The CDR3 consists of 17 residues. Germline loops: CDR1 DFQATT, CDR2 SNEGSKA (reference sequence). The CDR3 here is CSASSPRAGLGSYEQYF. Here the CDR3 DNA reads TGCAGTGCTAGTTCCCCCCGCGCGGGTCTGGGTTCCTACGAGCAGTACTTC.

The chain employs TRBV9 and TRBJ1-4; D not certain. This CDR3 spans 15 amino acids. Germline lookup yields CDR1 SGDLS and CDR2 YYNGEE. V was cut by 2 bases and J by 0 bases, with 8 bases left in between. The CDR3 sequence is CASSVLGSTNEKLFF. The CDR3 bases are TGTGCCAGCAGCGTCCTAGGATCAACTAATGAAAAACTGTTTTTT.

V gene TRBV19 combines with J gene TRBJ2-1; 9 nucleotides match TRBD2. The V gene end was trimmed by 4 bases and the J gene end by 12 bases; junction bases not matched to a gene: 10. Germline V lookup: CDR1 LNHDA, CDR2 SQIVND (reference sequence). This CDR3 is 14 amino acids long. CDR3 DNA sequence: TGTGCCAGTAGTACGACTAGCGGTAAAAAGGGGCAGTTCTTC. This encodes CASSTTSGKKGQFF.

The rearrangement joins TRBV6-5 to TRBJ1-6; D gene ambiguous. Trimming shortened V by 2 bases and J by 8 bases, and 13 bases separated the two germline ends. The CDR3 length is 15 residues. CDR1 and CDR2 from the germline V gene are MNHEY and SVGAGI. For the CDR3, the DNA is TGTGCCAGCAGTTACGACGCAGGAGACGATTCACCCCTCCACTTT. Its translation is CASSYDAGDDSPLHF.

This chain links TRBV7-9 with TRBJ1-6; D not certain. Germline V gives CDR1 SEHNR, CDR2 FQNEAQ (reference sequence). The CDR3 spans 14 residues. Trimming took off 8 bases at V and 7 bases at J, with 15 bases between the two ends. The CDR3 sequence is CASALPAVNSPLHF. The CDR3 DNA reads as TGTGCCAGCGCATTGCCGGCAGTCAATTCACCCCTCCACTTT. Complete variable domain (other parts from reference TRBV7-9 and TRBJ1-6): DTGVSQNPRHKITKRGQNVTFRCDPISEHNRLYWYRQTLGQGPEFLTYFQNEAQLEKSRLLSDRFSAERPKGSFSTLEIQRTEQGDSAMYLCASALPAVNSPLHFGNGTRLTVT.

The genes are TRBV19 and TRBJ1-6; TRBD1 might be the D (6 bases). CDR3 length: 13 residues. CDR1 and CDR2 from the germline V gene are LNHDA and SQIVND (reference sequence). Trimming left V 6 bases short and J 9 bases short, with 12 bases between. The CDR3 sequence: CASRTTGSSPLHF. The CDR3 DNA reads TGTGCCAGTAGGACGACAGGTTCTTCACCCCTCCACTTT.

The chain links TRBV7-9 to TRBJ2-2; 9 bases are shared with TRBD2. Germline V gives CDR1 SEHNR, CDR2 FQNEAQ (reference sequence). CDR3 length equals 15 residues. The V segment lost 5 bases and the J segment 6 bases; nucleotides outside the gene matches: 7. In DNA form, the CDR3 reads TGTGCCAGCAGCCTGGCGCGGGGGGGCTCCGGGGAGCTGTTTTTT. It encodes CASSLARGGSGELFF.

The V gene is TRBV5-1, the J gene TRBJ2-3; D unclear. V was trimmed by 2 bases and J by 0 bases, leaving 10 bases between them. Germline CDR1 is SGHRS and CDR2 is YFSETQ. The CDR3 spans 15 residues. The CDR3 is CASSFVVTSTDTQYF. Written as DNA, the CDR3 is TGCGCCAGCAGCTTTGTGGTCACTAGCACAGATACGCAGTATTTT.

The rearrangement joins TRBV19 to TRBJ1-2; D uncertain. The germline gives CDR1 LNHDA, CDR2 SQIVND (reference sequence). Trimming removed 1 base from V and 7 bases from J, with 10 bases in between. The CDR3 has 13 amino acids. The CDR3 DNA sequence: TGTGCCAGTAGTATAGGTAGAGGTCGTGGCTACACCTTC. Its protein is CASSIGRGRGYTF.

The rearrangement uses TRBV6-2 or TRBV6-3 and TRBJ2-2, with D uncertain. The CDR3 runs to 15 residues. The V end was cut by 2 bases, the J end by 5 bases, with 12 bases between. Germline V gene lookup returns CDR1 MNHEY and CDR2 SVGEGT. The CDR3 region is CASSYSVRRTGELFF. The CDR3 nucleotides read TGTGCCAGCAGTTACAGCGTACGAAGGACCGGGGAGCTGTTTTTT.

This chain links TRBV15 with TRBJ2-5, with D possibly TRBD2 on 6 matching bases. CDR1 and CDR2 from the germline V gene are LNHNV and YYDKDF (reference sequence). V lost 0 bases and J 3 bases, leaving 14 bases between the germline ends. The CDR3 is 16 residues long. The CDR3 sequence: CATSRDRTNGEETQYF. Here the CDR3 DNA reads TGTGCCACCAGCAGAGATCGGACTAACGGGGAAGAGACCCAGTACTTC.

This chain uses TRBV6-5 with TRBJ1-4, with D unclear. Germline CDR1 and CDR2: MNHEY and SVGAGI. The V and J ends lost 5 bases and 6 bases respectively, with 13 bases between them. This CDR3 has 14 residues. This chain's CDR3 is CASSQQQAHEKLFF. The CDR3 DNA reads TGTGCCAGCAGTCAACAACAAGCCCATGAAAAACTGTTTTTT.

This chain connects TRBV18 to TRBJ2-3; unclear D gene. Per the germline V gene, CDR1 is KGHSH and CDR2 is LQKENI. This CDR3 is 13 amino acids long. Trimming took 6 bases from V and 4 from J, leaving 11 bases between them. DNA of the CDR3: TGTGCCAGCTCCATTCGGAGCGCAGATACGCAGTATTTT. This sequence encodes CASSIRSADTQYF.

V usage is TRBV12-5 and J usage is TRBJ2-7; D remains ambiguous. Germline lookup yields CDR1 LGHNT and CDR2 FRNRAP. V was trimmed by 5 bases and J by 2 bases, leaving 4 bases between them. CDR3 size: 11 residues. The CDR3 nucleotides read TGTGCTAGTGGTCCGCCCTACGAGCAGTACTTC. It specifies CASGPPYEQYF.

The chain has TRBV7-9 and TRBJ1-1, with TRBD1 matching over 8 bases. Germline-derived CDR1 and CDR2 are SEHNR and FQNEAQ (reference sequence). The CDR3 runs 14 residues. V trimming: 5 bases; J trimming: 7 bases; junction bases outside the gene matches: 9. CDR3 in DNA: TGTGCCAGCAGCCCCGGACAGGGCCCCAATGAAGCTTTCTTT. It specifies CASSPGQGPNEAFF.

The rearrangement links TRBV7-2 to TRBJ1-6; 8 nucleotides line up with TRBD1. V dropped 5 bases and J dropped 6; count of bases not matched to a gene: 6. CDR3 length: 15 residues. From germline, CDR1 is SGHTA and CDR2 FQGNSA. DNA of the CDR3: TGTGCCAGCAGCCAAGGACAGGGAATTAATTCACCCCTCCACTTT. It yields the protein CASSQGQGINSPLHF.

The CDR3 loop reads CSVKTGISTDTQYF. The DNA of the CDR3 is TGCAGCGTGAAGACAGGGATCAGCACAGATACGCAGTATTTT. V gene TRBV29-1 combines with J gene TRBJ2-3, with TRBD1 identical over 7 bases. V was pared by 6 bases and J by 0 bases, with 6 bases of the junction left unmatched. Germline CDR1 SQVTM, CDR2 ANQGSEA. The CDR3 covers 14 residues.